This T cell receptor (beta chain) was documented in a study of T cell changes during pregnancy in multiple sclerosis. The CDR3 has 14 amino acids. Per the germline V gene, CDR1 is MNHEY and CDR2 is SMNVEV (reference sequence). Deletions cut 5 bases from V and 4 bases from J, with 12 bases between. Sequencing was performed with immunoSEQ multiplex PCR; in TCRdb, only in-frame clones are kept and a portion is missing. Among about 22,000 clones listed, 90% to 95% were seen once. The V gene is TRBV27, the J gene TRBJ2-1; weak D call: TRBD2 (5 bases). The specimen was CD8+ T cells from peripheral blood mononuclear cells, collected in the third trimester of pregnancy. The receptor was derived from a female donor with multiple sclerosis, enrolled in a pregnancy study. CDR3 in amino acids: CASSSGGIYNEQFF. The CDR3 nucleotides read TGTGCCAGCAGTAGCGGCGGCATATACAATGAGCAGTTCTTC.